The next 9 T cell receptor beta chains were all read from a single sample in a study of blood T cell repertoires in COVID-19. Sequencing was performed with immunoSEQ multiplex PCR; in TCRdb, only in-frame clones are kept and a portion is missing. The data show 350,000 to 400,000 clones, 70% to 90% seen once. Sequenced input: PBMCs or T cells enriched from blood (not recorded which). The receptors come from a woman under 30 who had recovered from COVID-19.

This chain links TRBV5-6 with TRBJ2-7, with D tentatively TRBD2 (5 bases). V shed 4 bases and J shed 0 bases, with 8 bases lying between them. The CDR3 consists of 13 residues. Germline CDR1 reads SGHDT; CDR2 reads YYEEEE. The CDR3 nucleotides are TGTGCCAGCAGCGGCACTAGCTCCTACGAGCAGTACTTC. Translation: CASSGTSSYEQYF.

The chain links TRBV9 to TRBJ2-1; TRBD2 aligns across 7 bases. The CDR3 totals 16 residues. After removal of 4 bases from V and 0 bases from J, the junction contained 7 bases not matched to a gene. Germline V gene data show CDR1 as SGDLS and CDR2 as YYNGEE. The CDR3 DNA sequence: TGTGCCAGCAGCCCCTACGGGGAGGGCTCCTACAATGAGCAGTTCTTC. Its translation is CASSPYGEGSYNEQFF. Full variable domain (outside the CDR3, taken from reference TRBV9 and TRBJ2-1): DSGVTQTPKHLITATGQRVTLRCSPRSGDLSVYWYQQSLDQGLQFLIQYYNGEERAKGNILERFSAQQFPDLHSELNLSSLELGDSALYFCASSPYGEGSYNEQFFGPGTRLTVL.

The V gene is TRBV2, the J gene TRBJ1-1; a weak D match, TRBD1 (5 bases). This CDR3 region has 21 residues. V lost 3 bases to trimming and J lost 1 base, with 30 bases between them. Germline CDR1 is SNHLY and CDR2 is FYNNEI. Here the CDR3 DNA reads TGTGCCAGCAGTGATGATTCACAAGACACACGCACGACAGTCTCGAACACTGAAGCTTTCTTT. The encoded protein is CASSDDSQDTRTTVSNTEAFF.

The chain has TRBV6-5 and TRBJ2-5; D gene ambiguous. The germline V gene has CDR1 MNHEY and CDR2 SVGAGI. V dropped 5 bases and J dropped 4 bases, with 8 bases sitting between them. The CDR3 loop spans 12 amino acids. The CDR3 spells CASSTLSETQYF. The CDR3 DNA follows: TGTGCCAGCAGTACGCTATCAGAGACCCAGTACTTC.

V usage is TRBV6-5 and J usage is TRBJ2-7, with 9 bases aligning to TRBD1. Per the germline V gene, CDR1 is MNHEY and CDR2 is SVGAGI. V lost 7 bases, J lost 2 bases, and 6 bases stayed unmatched. The CDR3 has 14 amino acids. The CDR3 protein is CASTTGQGPYEQYF. CDR3 sequence (DNA): TGTGCCAGCACGACGGGACAGGGTCCCTACGAGCAGTACTTC.

V usage is TRBV28 and J usage is TRBJ2-7; D ambiguous. From germline, CDR1 is MDHEN and CDR2 SYDVKM. V was shortened by 3 bases and J by 3 bases, with 6 bases between the two germline ends. The CDR3 contains 12 residues. The DNA of the CDR3 is TGTGCCAGCAGTTTGGGCAACTACGAGCAGTACTTC. This sequence encodes CASSLGNYEQYF.

The rearrangement uses TRBV14 and TRBJ2-1; possibly TRBD2 for D (6 bases). The V end was cut by 2 bases, the J end by 4 bases, with 21 bases between. This CDR3 has 18 residues. Germline CDR1 and CDR2: SGHDN and FVKESK. CDR3 in amino acids: CASSQPGAGIRTYNEQFF. The CDR3 region has the DNA TGTGCCAGCAGCCAACCAGGCGCGGGGATACGCACTTACAATGAGCAGTTCTTC. Drawing the rest from reference TRBV14 and TRBJ2-1, the complete variable domain is EAGVTQFPSHSVIEKGQTVTLRCDPISGHDNLYWYRRVMGKEIKFLLHFVKESKQDESGMPNNRFLAERTGGTYSTLKVQPAELEDSGVYFCASSQPGAGIRTYNEQFFGPGTRLTVL.

V gene TRBV5-1 combines with J gene TRBJ1-2, with TRBD1 matching 10 bases. In germline, CDR1 is SGHRS, CDR2 YFSETQ. The CDR3 loop spans 14 amino acids. V lost 4 bases, J lost 8 bases, and 8 bases stayed unmatched. The CDR3 DNA reads as TGCGCCAGCAGCGCGGGACAGGGGACCCGAGGCTACACCTTC. Protein sequence: CASSAGQGTRGYTF. The full variable domain, with the rest looked up from reference TRBV5-1 and TRBJ1-2, is KAGVTQTPRYLIKTRGQQVTLSCSPISGHRSVSWYQQTPGQGLQFLFEYFSETQRNKGNFPGRFSGRQFSNSRSEMNVSTLELGDSALYLCASSAGQGTRGYTFGSGTRLTVV.

This chain links TRBV5-1 with TRBJ2-3; the D is unclear. Germline lookup yields CDR1 SGHRS and CDR2 YFSETQ. Between the trimmed V and J ends, which lost 0 bases and 1 base, there was a span of 3 bases. This CDR3 comprises 13 residues. CDR3 sequence reads: CASSLGGTDTQYF. DNA of the CDR3: TGCGCCAGCAGCTTGGGCGGCACAGATACGCAGTATTTT. Complete variable domain (other parts from reference TRBV5-1 and TRBJ2-3): KAGVTQTPRYLIKTRGQQVTLSCSPISGHRSVSWYQQTPGQGLQFLFEYFSETQRNKGNFPGRFSGRQFSNSRSEMNVSTLELGDSALYLCASSLGGTDTQYFGPGTRLTVL.